Listed below are T cell receptor beta chains from one sample, sequenced in a study of regulatory T cells in long-lasting Graves disease. TCRdb re-derived calls from the multiplex PCR reads in MiXCR, one entry per CDR3 protein. Of about 620,000 distinct CDR3 sequences detected, 16% appear once; the ten largest clones hold 15% to 20%. The same sample was also used in a study of T cells in Graves' hyperthyroidism and ophthalmopathy.

This specimen was peripheral blood mononuclear cells (PBMCs), taken at new diagnosis, from a patient treated with antithyroid drugs. The receptors here all came from a woman under 40 with Graves disease. Both conserved end residues are part of each CDR3. D genes are given only for firm matches. Size tells how often a clone was seen (once, few, many) or the class of an expanded clone, and some rows leave it out.

d_call: TRBD1
j_call: TRBJ2-1
clone_size: NA
v_call: TRBV19
cdr3_aa: CASKPGGAYNEQFF
cdr3_nt: TGTGCCAGTAAACCAGGGGGCGCTTACAATGAGCAGTTCTTC

d_call: TRBD1
j_call: TRBJ1-5
clone_size: many
v_call: TRBV27
cdr3_aa: CASRGQGEQPQHF
cdr3_nt: TGTGCCAGCAGGGGACAGGGCGAGCAGCCCCAGCATTTT

d_call: TRBD1
j_call: TRBJ2-2
clone_size: few
v_call: TRBV20-1
cdr3_aa: CSAPGTAANTGELFF
cdr3_nt: TGCAGTGCTCCTGGGACAGCAGCGAACACCGGGGAGCTGTTTTTT

d_call: TRBD2
j_call: TRBJ2-1
clone_size: NA
v_call: TRBV19
cdr3_aa: CASRSQSSGRYNEQFF
cdr3_nt: TGTGCCAGTAGATCCCAATCTAGCGGGAGGTACAATGAGCAGTTCTTC

d_call: NA
j_call: TRBJ2-3
clone_size: few
v_call: TRBV3-1
cdr3_aa: CASSHRPETDTQYF
cdr3_nt: TGTGCCAGCAGCCATCGACCTGAGACAGATACGCAGTATTTT

d_call: NA
j_call: TRBJ1-1
clone_size: many
v_call: TRBV12-3/TRBV12-4
cdr3_aa: CASTLHSFGEAFF
cdr3_nt: TGTGCCAGCACCTTACACAGCTTCGGCGAAGCTTTCTTT

d_call: NA
j_call: TRBJ1-4
clone_size: many
v_call: TRBV30
cdr3_aa: CAWTPGVATNEKLFF
cdr3_nt: TGTGCCTGGACTCCAGGGGTTGCAACTAATGAAAAACTGTTTTTT

d_call: NA
j_call: TRBJ2-7
clone_size: many
v_call: TRBV6-2/TRBV6-3
cdr3_aa: CASGRTKSSYEQYF
cdr3_nt: TGTGCCAGCGGGCGGACAAAGAGCTCCTACGAGCAGTACTTC

d_call: NA
j_call: TRBJ2-1
clone_size: NA
v_call: TRBV7-9
cdr3_aa: CASSSYGSYNEQFF
cdr3_nt: TGTGCCAGCAGCTCCTACGGATCCTACAATGAGCAGTTCTTC

d_call: NA
j_call: TRBJ2-7
clone_size: NA
v_call: TRBV12-3/TRBV12-4
cdr3_aa: CASSFRPGTSSLYEQYF
cdr3_nt: TGTGCCAGCAGTTTTAGGCCCGGGACTTCCTCTCTCTACGAGCAGTACTTC

d_call: TRBD1
j_call: TRBJ2-7
clone_size: few
v_call: TRBV5-5
cdr3_aa: CASSFPTGNEQYF
cdr3_nt: TGTGCCAGCAGCTTCCCGACAGGGAACGAGCAGTACTTC

d_call: TRBD2
j_call: TRBJ2-7
clone_size: once
v_call: TRBV29-1
cdr3_aa: CSVLITSGSFGQYF
cdr3_nt: TGCAGCGTTCTTATAACTAGCGGGAGCTTTGGGCAGTACTTC

d_call: TRBD1
j_call: TRBJ1-4
clone_size: many
v_call: TRBV27
cdr3_aa: CASSRADKQGYYEKLFF
cdr3_nt: TGTGCCAGCAGTCGAGCCGACAAACAGGGGTATTATGAAAAACTGTTTTTT

d_call: TRBD2
j_call: TRBJ2-3
clone_size: NA
v_call: TRBV18
cdr3_aa: CASSPGLAGGPGDTQYF
cdr3_nt: TGTGCCAGCTCACCCGGACTAGCGGGAGGGCCGGGAGATACGCAGTATTTT

d_call: TRBD1
j_call: TRBJ2-5
clone_size: many
v_call: TRBV28
cdr3_aa: CASSLSGQKETQYF
cdr3_nt: TGTGCCAGCAGTTTATCGGGACAGAAAGAGACCCAGTACTTC

d_call: NA
j_call: TRBJ2-3
clone_size: many
v_call: TRBV7-2
cdr3_aa: CASSPRYAQNTQYF
cdr3_nt: TGTGCCAGCAGCCCTAGATACGCACAGAATACGCAGTATTTT

d_call: NA
j_call: TRBJ2-3
clone_size: NA
v_call: TRBV18
cdr3_aa: CASSPRDSLSTDTQYF
cdr3_nt: TGTGCCAGCTCCCCGAGGGACTCTCTGAGCACAGATACGCAGTATTTT

d_call: TRBD2
j_call: TRBJ2-3
clone_size: few
v_call: TRBV7-9
cdr3_aa: CASSFASGRSSTDTQYF
cdr3_nt: TGTGCCAGCAGCTTCGCTAGCGGGAGATCTAGCACAGATACGCAGTATTTT

d_call: NA
j_call: TRBJ2-1
clone_size: many
v_call: TRBV28
cdr3_aa: CASRFRRSSYNEQFF
cdr3_nt: TGTGCCAGCAGATTTAGGAGGAGCTCCTACAATGAGCAGTTCTTC

d_call: TRBD2
j_call: TRBJ2-3
clone_size: once
v_call: TRBV6-2/TRBV6-3
cdr3_aa: CASSIAGGLTDTQYF
cdr3_nt: TGTGCCAGTAGTATAGCGGGAGGCCTCACAGATACGCAGTATTTT

d_call: NA
j_call: TRBJ1-5
clone_size: NA
v_call: TRBV6-2/TRBV6-3
cdr3_aa: CASSYSSFGNQPQHF
cdr3_nt: TGTGCCAGCAGTTACTCGAGTTTTGGCAATCAGCCCCAGCATTTT

d_call: NA
j_call: TRBJ1-4
clone_size: few
v_call: TRBV6-2/TRBV6-3
cdr3_aa: CASSEGGSGSEKLFF
cdr3_nt: TGTGCCAGCAGTGAAGGGGGGTCCGGTAGTGAAAAACTGTTTTTT

d_call: NA
j_call: TRBJ2-7
clone_size: many
v_call: TRBV7-8
cdr3_aa: CASSLGHLSSYEQYF
cdr3_nt: TGTGCCAGCAGCTTAGGGCACCTGAGCTCCTACGAGCAGTACTTC

d_call: NA
j_call: TRBJ2-1
clone_size: NA
v_call: TRBV10-2
cdr3_aa: CASSSWGTGYNEQFF
cdr3_nt: TGCGCCAGCTCAAGCTGGGGCACAGGATACAATGAGCAGTTCTTC

d_call: TRBD1
j_call: TRBJ2-1
clone_size: few
v_call: TRBV6-5
cdr3_aa: CASSYDRAGEQFF
cdr3_nt: TGTGCCAGCAGTTACGACAGGGCGGGTGAGCAGTTCTTC

d_call: TRBD2
j_call: TRBJ2-1
clone_size: many
v_call: TRBV5-1
cdr3_aa: CASSLFPPGGGDEQFF
cdr3_nt: TGCGCCAGCAGCTTGTTCCCTCCGGGAGGCGGGGATGAGCAGTTCTTC

d_call: NA
j_call: TRBJ2-2
clone_size: NA
v_call: TRBV5-1
cdr3_aa: CASSIGVTDTGELFF
cdr3_nt: TGCGCCAGCAGCATAGGGGTTACGGACACCGGGGAGCTGTTTTTT

d_call: NA
j_call: TRBJ1-6
clone_size: few
v_call: TRBV4-1
cdr3_aa: CASSQIGLAHSPLHF
cdr3_nt: TGCGCCAGCAGCCAAATAGGACTAGCCCATTCACCCCTCCACTTT

d_call: NA
j_call: TRBJ1-3
clone_size: many
v_call: TRBV2
cdr3_aa: CASSATGNTIYF
cdr3_nt: TGTGCCAGCAGTGCAACCGGAAACACCATATATTTT

d_call: NA
j_call: TRBJ2-1
clone_size: many
v_call: TRBV6-1
cdr3_aa: CASRPQGYEQFF
cdr3_nt: TGTGCCAGCAGACCACAGGGCTATGAGCAGTTCTTC

d_call: NA
j_call: TRBJ1-2
clone_size: NA
v_call: TRBV2
cdr3_aa: CASSPDGYTF
cdr3_nt: TGTGCCAGCAGTCCAGATGGCTACACCTTC

d_call: NA
j_call: TRBJ1-1
clone_size: many
v_call: TRBV19
cdr3_aa: CASSIRGNTEAFF
cdr3_nt: TGTGCCAGTAGTATCAGGGGGAACACTGAAGCTTTCTTT

d_call: TRBD1
j_call: TRBJ1-5
clone_size: NA
v_call: TRBV20-1
cdr3_aa: CSADREVGQPQHF
cdr3_nt: TGCAGTGCTGACAGGGAAGTAGGTCAGCCCCAGCATTTT

d_call: NA
j_call: TRBJ2-1
clone_size: few
v_call: TRBV2
cdr3_aa: CASRSGSPSNEQFF
cdr3_nt: TGTGCCAGCAGGTCCGGGTCACCCTCCAATGAGCAGTTCTTC

d_call: NA
j_call: TRBJ1-5
clone_size: many
v_call: TRBV12-3/TRBV12-4
cdr3_aa: CASSSVRGGNQPQHF
cdr3_nt: TGTGCCAGCAGCTCGGTAAGGGGTGGAAATCAGCCCCAGCATTTT